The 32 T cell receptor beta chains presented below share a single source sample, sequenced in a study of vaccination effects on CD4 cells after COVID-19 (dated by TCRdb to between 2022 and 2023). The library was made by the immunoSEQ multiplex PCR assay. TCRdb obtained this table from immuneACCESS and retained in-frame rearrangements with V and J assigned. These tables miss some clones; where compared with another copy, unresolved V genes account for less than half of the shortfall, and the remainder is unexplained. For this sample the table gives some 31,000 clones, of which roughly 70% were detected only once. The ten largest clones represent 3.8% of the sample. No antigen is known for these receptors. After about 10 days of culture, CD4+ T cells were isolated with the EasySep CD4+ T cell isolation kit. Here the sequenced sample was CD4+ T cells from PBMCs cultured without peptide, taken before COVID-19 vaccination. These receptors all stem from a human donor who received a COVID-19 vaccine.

The CDR3: CASSRGQATEAFF. CDR3 bases: TGCGCCAGCAGCAGGGGACAGGCCACTGAAGCTTTCTTT. V is TRBV5-1 and J is TRBJ1-1; the match to TRBD1 covers 8 bases. Trimming removed 4 bases from V and 4 bases from J; junction bases left unmatched: 3. The germline CDR1 and CDR2 sequences are SGHRS and YFSETQ. This CDR3 region has 13 residues.

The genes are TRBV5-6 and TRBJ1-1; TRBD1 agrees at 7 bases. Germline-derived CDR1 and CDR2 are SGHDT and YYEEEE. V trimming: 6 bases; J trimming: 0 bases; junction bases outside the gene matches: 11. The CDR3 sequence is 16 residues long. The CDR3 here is CASTTYRDSLNTEAFF. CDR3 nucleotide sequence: TGTGCCAGCACAACTTACCGGGACAGCCTGAACACTGAAGCTTTCTTT.

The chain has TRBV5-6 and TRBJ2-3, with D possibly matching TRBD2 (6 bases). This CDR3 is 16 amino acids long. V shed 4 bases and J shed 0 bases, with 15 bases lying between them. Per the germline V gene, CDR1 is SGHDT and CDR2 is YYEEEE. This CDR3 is CASSTLAAASTDTQYF. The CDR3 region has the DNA TGTGCCAGCAGCACATTAGCGGCCGCTAGCACAGATACGCAGTATTTT.

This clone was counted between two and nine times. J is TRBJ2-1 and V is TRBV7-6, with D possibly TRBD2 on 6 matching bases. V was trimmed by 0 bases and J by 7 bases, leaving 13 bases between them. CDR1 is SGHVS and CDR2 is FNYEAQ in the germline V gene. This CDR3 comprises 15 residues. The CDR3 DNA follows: TGTGCCAGCAGCTTAGCGGGGGGTTCGGGTAATGAGCAGTTCTTC. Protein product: CASSLAGGSGNEQFF.

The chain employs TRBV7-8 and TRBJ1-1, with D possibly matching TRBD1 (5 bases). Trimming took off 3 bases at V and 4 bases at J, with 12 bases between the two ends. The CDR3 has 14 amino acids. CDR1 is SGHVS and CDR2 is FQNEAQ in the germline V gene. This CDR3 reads CASSLDNGGTEAFF. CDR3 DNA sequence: TGTGCCAGCAGCTTGGACAATGGCGGCACTGAAGCTTTCTTT.

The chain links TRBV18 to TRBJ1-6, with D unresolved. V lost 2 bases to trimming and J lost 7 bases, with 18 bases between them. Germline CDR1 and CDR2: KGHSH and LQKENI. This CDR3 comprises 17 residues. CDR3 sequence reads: CASSPAVSSGTNSPLHF. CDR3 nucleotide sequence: TGTGCCAGCTCACCAGCGGTTTCGTCGGGTACAAATTCACCCCTCCACTTT.

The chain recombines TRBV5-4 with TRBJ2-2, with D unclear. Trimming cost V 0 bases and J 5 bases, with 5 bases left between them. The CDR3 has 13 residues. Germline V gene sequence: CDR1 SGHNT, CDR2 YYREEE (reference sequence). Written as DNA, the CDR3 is TGTGCCAGCAGCTTGGACCAGACCGGGGAGCTGTTTTTT. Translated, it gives CASSLDQTGELFF.

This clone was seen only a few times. CDR3: CASIYADRDTGELFF. In DNA, the CDR3 is TGTGCCAGCATCTATGCGGACAGGGACACCGGGGAGCTGTTTTTT. V is TRBV9 and J is TRBJ2-2, with TRBD1 matching 8 bases. CDR3 size: 15 residues. Per the germline V gene, CDR1 is SGDLS and CDR2 is YYNGEE. The ends lost 6 bases at V and 3 bases at J; junction bases unmatched: 7.

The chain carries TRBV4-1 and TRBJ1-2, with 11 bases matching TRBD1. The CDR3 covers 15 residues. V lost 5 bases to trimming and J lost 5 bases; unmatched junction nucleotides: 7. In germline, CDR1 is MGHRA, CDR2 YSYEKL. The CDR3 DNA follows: TGCGCCAGCAGCTTCCGAGGACAGGGGGCTTATGGCTACACCTTC. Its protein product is CASSFRGQGAYGYTF.

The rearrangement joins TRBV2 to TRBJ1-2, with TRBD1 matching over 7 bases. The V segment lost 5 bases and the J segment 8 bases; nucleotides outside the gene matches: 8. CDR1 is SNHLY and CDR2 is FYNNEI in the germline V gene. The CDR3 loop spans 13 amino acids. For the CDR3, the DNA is TGTGCCAGCAGTAGAACAGGGGATATGGGCTACACCTTC. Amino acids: CASSRTGDMGYTF.

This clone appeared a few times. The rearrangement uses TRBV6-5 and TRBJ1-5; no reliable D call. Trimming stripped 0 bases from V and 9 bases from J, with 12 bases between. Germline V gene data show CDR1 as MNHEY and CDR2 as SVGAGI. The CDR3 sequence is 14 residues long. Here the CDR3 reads CASSYSRQTGPQHF. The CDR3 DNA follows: TGTGCCAGCAGTTACTCTCGGCAGACGGGGCCCCAGCATTTT.

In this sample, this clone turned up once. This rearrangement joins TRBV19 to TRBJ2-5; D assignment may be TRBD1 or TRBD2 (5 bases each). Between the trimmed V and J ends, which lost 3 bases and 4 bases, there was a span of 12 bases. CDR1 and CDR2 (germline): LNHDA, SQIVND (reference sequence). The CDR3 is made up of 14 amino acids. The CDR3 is CASSISRGLETQYF. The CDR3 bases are TGTGCCAGTAGTATTTCCCGGGGCTTAGAGACCCAGTACTTC. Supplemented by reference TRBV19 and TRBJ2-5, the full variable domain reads DGGITQSPKYLFRKEGQNVTLSCEQNLNHDAMYWYRQDPGQGLRLIYYSQIVNDFQKGDIAEGYSVSREKKESFPLTVTSAQKNPTAFYLCASSISRGLETQYFGPGTRLLVL.

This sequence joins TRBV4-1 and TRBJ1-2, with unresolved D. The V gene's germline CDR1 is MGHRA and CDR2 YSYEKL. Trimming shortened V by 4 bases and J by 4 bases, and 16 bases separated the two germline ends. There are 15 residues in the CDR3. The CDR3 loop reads CASSPTLNRAYGYTF. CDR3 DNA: TGCGCCAGCAGCCCTACCCTCAATAGGGCCTATGGCTACACCTTC.

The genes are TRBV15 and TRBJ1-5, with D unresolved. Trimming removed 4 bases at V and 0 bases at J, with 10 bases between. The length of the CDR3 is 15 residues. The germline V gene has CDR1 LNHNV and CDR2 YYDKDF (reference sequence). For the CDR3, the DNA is TGTGCCACCAGCACTGGTGCGAATAGCAATCAGCCCCAGCATTTT. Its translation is CATSTGANSNQPQHF.

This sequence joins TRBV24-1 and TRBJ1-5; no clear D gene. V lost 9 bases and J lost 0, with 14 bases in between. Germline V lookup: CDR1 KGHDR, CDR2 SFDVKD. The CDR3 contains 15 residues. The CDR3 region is CATVYVGYSNQPQHF. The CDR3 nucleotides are TGTGCCACCGTTTACGTGGGCTATAGCAATCAGCCCCAGCATTTT.

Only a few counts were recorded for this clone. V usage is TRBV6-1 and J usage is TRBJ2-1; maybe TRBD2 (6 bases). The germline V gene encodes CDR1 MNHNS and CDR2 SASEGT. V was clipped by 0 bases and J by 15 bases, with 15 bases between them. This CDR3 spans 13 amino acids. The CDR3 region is CASSEARGVSRFF. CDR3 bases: TGTGCCAGCAGTGAAGCGCGCGGGGTTAGTAGGTTCTTC.

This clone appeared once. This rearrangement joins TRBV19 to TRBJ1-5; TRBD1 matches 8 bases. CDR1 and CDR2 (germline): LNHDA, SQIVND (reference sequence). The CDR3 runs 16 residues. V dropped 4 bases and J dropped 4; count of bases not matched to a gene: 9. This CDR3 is CASSTHWDRRNQPQHF. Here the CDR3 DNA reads TGTGCCAGTAGTACCCACTGGGACAGGAGAAATCAGCCCCAGCATTTT.

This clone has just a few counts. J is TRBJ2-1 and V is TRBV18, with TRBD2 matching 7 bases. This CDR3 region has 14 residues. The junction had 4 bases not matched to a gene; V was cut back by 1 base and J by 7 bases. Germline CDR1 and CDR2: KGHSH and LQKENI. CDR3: CASSPQSGDNEQFF. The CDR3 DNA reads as TGTGCCAGCTCACCACAGAGCGGGGATAATGAGCAGTTCTTC.

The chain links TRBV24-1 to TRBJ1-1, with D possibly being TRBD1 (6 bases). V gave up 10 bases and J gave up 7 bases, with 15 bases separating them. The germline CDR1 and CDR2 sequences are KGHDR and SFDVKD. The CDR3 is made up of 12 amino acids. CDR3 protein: CATRNRAGEAFF. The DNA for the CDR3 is TGTGCCACTCGTAACAGGGCCGGTGAAGCTTTCTTT.

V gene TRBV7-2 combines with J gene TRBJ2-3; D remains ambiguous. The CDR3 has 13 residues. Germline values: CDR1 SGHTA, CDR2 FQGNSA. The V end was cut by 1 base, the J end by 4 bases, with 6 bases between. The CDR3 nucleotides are TGTGCCAGCAGCTTAGTTCAGCCAGATACGCAGTATTTT. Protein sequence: CASSLVQPDTQYF. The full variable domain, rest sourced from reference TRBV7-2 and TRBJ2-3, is GAGVSQSPSNKVTEKGKDVELRCDPISGHTALYWYRQSLGQGLEFLIYFQGNSAPDKSGLPSDRFSAERTGGSVSTLTIQRTQQEDSAVYLCASSLVQPDTQYFGPGTRLTVL.

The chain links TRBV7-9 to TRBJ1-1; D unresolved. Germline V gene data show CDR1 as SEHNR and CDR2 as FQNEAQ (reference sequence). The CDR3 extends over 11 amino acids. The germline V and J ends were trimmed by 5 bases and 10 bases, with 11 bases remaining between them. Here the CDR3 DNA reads TGTGCCAGCAGCCCTCAGGCACCAGCTTTCTTT. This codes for CASSPQAPAFF.

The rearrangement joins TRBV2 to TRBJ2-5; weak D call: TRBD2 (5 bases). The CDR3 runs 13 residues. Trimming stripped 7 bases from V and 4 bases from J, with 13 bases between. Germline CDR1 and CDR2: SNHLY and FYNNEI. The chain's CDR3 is CASNALEGETQYF. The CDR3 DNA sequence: TGTGCCAGCAACGCACTAGAGGGAGAGACCCAGTACTTC.

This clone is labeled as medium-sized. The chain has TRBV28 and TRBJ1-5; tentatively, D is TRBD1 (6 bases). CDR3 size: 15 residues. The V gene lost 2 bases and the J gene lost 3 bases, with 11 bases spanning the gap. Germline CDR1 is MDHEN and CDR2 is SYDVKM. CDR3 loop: CASSLLTGNNQPQHF. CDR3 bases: TGTGCCAGCAGTTTACTCACAGGGAACAATCAGCCCCAGCATTTT.

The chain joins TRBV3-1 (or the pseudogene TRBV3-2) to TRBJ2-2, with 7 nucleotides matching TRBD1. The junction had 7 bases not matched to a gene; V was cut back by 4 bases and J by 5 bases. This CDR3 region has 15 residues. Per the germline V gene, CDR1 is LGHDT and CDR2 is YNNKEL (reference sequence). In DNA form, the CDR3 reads TGTGCCAGCAGCCCACGGGACAGCTATACCGGGGAGCTGTTTTTT. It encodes CASSPRDSYTGELFF.

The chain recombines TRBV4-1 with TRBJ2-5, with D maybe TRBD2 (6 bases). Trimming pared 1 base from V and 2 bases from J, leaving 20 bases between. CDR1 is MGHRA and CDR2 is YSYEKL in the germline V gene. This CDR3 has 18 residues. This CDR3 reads CASSQVHQTDSGQETQYF. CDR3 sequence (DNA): TGCGCCAGCAGCCAAGTCCACCAAACAGATAGCGGACAAGAGACCCAGTACTTC.

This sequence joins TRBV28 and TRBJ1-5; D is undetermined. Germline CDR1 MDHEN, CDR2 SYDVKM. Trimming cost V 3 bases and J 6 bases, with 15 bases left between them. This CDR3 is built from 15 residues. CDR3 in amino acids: CASSFGWGSFQPQHF. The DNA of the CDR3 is TGTGCCAGCAGTTTTGGGTGGGGATCGTTTCAGCCCCAGCATTTT.

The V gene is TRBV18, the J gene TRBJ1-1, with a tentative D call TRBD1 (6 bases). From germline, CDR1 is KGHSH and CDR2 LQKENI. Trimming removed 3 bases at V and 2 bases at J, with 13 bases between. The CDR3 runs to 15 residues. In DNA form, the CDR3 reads TGTGCCAGCTCACCGAACTCGGACAGTAACACTGAAGCTTTCTTT. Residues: CASSPNSDSNTEAFF.

CDR3 DNA: TGTGCCAGCAGCTTGGGACAGGCGTATGGCTACACCTTC. It yields the protein CASSLGQAYGYTF. This chain links TRBV11-2 with TRBJ1-2, with 8 bases lining up with TRBD1. Germline V gene sequence: CDR1 SGHAT, CDR2 FQNNGV. The CDR3 has 13 residues. The V segment lost 3 bases and the J segment 5 bases; nucleotides outside the gene matches: 2.

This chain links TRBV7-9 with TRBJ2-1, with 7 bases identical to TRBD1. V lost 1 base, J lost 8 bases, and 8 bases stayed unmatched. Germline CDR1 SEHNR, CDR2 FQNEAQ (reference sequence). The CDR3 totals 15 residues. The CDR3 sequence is CASSLGGQLLDEQFF. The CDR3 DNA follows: TGTGCCAGCAGCTTAGGGGGACAGTTGTTGGATGAGCAGTTCTTC. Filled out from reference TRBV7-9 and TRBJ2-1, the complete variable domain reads DTGVSQNPRHKITKRGQNVTFRCDPISEHNRLYWYRQTLGQGPEFLTYFQNEAQLEKSRLLSDRFSAERPKGSFSTLEIQRTEQGDSAMYLCASSLGGQLLDEQFFGPGTRLTVL.

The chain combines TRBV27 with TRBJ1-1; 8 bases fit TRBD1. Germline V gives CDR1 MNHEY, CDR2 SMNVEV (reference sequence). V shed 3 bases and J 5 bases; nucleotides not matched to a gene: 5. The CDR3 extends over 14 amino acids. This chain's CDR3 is CASSLLQGGTEAFF. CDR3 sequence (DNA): TGTGCCAGCAGTTTGCTACAGGGGGGAACTGAAGCTTTCTTT.

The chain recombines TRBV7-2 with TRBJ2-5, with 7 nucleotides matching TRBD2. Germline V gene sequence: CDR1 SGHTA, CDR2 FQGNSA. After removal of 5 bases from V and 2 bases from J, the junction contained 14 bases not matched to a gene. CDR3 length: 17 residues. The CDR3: CASSPYSYGGRQETQYF. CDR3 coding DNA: TGTGCCAGCAGCCCTTACAGTTACGGGGGGAGACAAGAGACCCAGTACTTC.

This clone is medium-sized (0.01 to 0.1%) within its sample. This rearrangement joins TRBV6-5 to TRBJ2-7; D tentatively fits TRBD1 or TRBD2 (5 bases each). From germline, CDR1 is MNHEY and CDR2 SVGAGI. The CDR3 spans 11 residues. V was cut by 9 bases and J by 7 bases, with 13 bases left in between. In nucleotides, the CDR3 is TGTGCCAGGGGGGAGACGGGGGAGCAGTACTTC. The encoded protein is CARGETGEQYF.